These 9 T cell receptor beta chains originate from one sample sequenced in a study of monozygotic twins with inflammatory bowel disease (dated by TCRdb to about 2019). Library preparation employed 5' RACE. TCRdb lists the instrument as Illumina HiSeq 2500. After the reads were reprocessed by TCRdb, one entry was made per CDR3 protein sequence, with no DNA. The table kept for this sample lists fewer than 550,000 distinct CDR3 sequences. The top ten hold 2.4% of the sample. The specimen was blood. The receptor set was obtained from a human donor with ulcerative colitis or Crohn's disease, or a healthy co-twin of an affected twin (not recorded which).

The chain couples TRBV6-2 or TRBV6-3 to TRBJ2-7. From germline, CDR1 is MNHEY and CDR2 SVGEGT. The CDR3 is made up of 16 amino acids. This CDR3 is CASSRPVDMEFGEQYF.

The chain is built from TRBV12-3 or TRBV12-4 and TRBJ2-7; TCRdb's D call of TRBD1 is untestable without DNA. The CDR3 sequence is 14 residues long. This CDR3 is CASTLGGQTYEQYF.

J is TRBJ1-6 and V is TRBV2; TCRdb returns TRBD1, unconfirmable since there is no DNA. Germline CDR1 and CDR2: SNHLY and FYNNEI. The CDR3 runs 14 residues. This CDR3 reads CASSERQYNSPLHF.

The rearrangement joins TRBV28 to TRBJ2-7; TCRdb calls TRBD1, which cannot be checked without DNA. This CDR3 is 14 amino acids long. The germline V gene encodes CDR1 MDHEN and CDR2 SYDVKM. The CDR3 loop reads CASSTLDLYYEQYF.

This chain links TRBV5-6 with TRBJ1-1. The CDR3 sequence is 12 residues long. Germline values: CDR1 SGHDT, CDR2 YYEEEE. CDR3 residues: CASSLSGVEAFF.

This chain connects TRBV20-1 to TRBJ1-5. CDR1 and CDR2 (germline): DFQATT, SNEGSKA (reference sequence). This CDR3 contains 13 residues. The CDR3 sequence: CSAPSRVKQPQHF.

The rearrangement joins TRBV4-2 to TRBJ2-5. The germline V gene has CDR1 LGHNA and CDR2 YNFKEQ. This CDR3 comprises 15 residues. CDR3: CASSQEYTVQETQYF.

The genes are TRBV14 and TRBJ2-7; as DNA is missing, the TRBD1 call by TCRdb cannot be tested. The CDR3 covers 13 residues. In germline, CDR1 is SGHDN, CDR2 FVKESK. The CDR3 sequence is CASSPGGVREQYF.

V gene TRBV5-1 combines with J gene TRBJ2-7; the D gene TCRdb calls, TRBD1, cannot be checked with no DNA. The CDR3 consists of 17 residues. CDR1 and CDR2 (germline): SGHRS, YFSETQ. The CDR3 loop is CASSLATGEKNSYEQYF.